This passage covers 17 T cell receptor beta chains from one sample sequenced in a study of OX40 agonist ivuxolimab in advanced cancers. Only in-frame clones appear in the TCRdb table, and some are missing; sequencing was by immunoSEQ multiplex PCR. This table has about 20,000 clones, 86% appearing once. The input for sequencing was CD4+ or CD8+ T cells sorted from blood, taken in a trial of the OX40 agonist ivuxolimab. Source of these receptors: an adult with an advanced solid tumor such as melanoma, head and neck, liver or kidney cancer.

This clone has a single count. CDR3 sequence (DNA): TGTGCCAGCAGCTTAGTCCTCTCTGGAAACACCATATATTTT. Protein product: CASSLVLSGNTIYF. This sequence joins TRBV7-2 and TRBJ1-3; D uncertain. The CDR3 spans 14 residues. Trimming shortened V by 1 base and J by 0 bases, and 4 bases separated the two germline ends. Germline V gene lookup returns CDR1 SGHTA and CDR2 FQGNSA. The complete variable domain, with remaining parts taken from reference TRBV7-2 and TRBJ1-3, reads GAGVSQSPSNKVTEKGKDVELRCDPISGHTALYWYRQSLGQGLEFLIYFQGNSAPDKSGLPSDRFSAERTGGSVSTLTIQRTQQEDSAVYLCASSLVLSGNTIYFGEGSWLTVV.

This chain uses TRBV4-1 with TRBJ1-5, with 9 bases matching TRBD1. CDR1 is MGHRA and CDR2 is YSYEKL in the germline V gene. The trim removed 6 bases at V and 5 bases at J, leaving 8 bases unmatched. This CDR3 region has 15 residues. CDR3 DNA: TGCGCCAGCAGTTACACGGGACAGGGCGATCAGCCCCAGCATTTT. Translating gives CASSYTGQGDQPQHF.

CDR3 DNA sequence: TGTGCCAGTAGCTTGGGACGGGAGAACACTGAAGCTTTCTTT. Amino acid sequence: CASSLGRENTEAFF. The V call is TRBV19, the J call TRBJ1-1; perhaps TRBD1 as D (5 bases). The CDR3 is made up of 14 amino acids. The germline V gene has CDR1 LNHDA and CDR2 SQIVND (reference sequence). The V end was cut by 6 bases, the J end by 1 base, with 12 bases between.

This chain connects TRBV10-2 to TRBJ1-4; D remains ambiguous. Germline lookup yields CDR1 WSHSY and CDR2 SAAADI. V lost 4 bases and J lost 8, with 11 bases in between. The CDR3 consists of 13 residues. CDR3 nucleotides: TGCGCCAGCAGTGGAGACAACGGAGAAAAACTGTTTTTT. The encoded protein is CASSGDNGEKLFF.

The CDR3 reads CASSVGDPLGELFF. The CDR3 nucleotides read TGTGCCAGCAGCGTAGGGGACCCCCTCGGGGAGCTGTTTTTT. V and J are TRBV9 and TRBJ2-2; either TRBD1 or TRBD2 may fit D (5 bases each). The V end was cut by 0 bases, the J end by 7 bases, with 10 bases between. This CDR3 region has 14 residues. In germline, CDR1 is SGDLS, CDR2 YYNGEE.

The chain carries TRBV13 and TRBJ2-2, with D perhaps matching TRBD2 (5 bases). In germline, CDR1 is PRHDT, CDR2 FYEKMQ (reference sequence). This CDR3 has 15 amino acids. V lost 3 bases to trimming and J lost 4 bases, with 12 bases between them. The CDR3: CASSFTDYPTGELFF. CDR3 in DNA: TGTGCCAGCAGCTTTACCGACTACCCCACCGGGGAGCTGTTTTTT. The full variable domain, completed using reference TRBV13 and TRBJ2-2, is AAGVIQSPRHLIKEKRETATLKCYPIPRHDTVYWYQQGPGQDPQFLISFYEKMQSDKGSIPDRFSAQQFSDYHSELNMSSLELGDSALYFCASSFTDYPTGELFFGEGSRLTVL.

This clone was seen many times. This sequence joins TRBV6-6 and TRBJ2-7; the D call may be TRBD1 or TRBD2 (5 bases each). CDR1 is MNHNY and CDR2 is SVGAGI in the germline V gene (reference sequence). The CDR3 is made up of 13 amino acids. The V gene lost 4 bases and the J gene lost 4 bases, with 11 bases spanning the gap. CDR3 coding DNA: TGTGCCAGCAGTTTACGAGGGGTATACGAGCAGTACTTC. Translating gives CASSLRGVYEQYF.

The rearrangement joins TRBV4-1 to TRBJ2-7, with D perhaps assigned TRBD1 or TRBD2 (5 bases each). Trimming left V 3 bases short and J 6 bases short, with 15 bases between. This CDR3 comprises 14 residues. From germline, CDR1 is MGHRA and CDR2 YSYEKL. In DNA form, the CDR3 reads TGCGCCAGCAGCCAGTTATTTGAGGGGATCGAGCAGTACTTC. Its translation: CASSQLFEGIEQYF.

The chain is built from TRBV25-1 and TRBJ1-1; no firm D call. This CDR3 region has 13 residues. The V end lost 4 bases, the J end lost 2 bases, and 8 bases lay between the germline ends. Germline V gives CDR1 MGHDK, CDR2 SYGVNS. The CDR3 region is CASSGTDNTEAFF. Written as DNA, the CDR3 is TGTGCCAGCAGTGGGACGGACAACACTGAAGCTTTCTTT.

The chain couples TRBV29-1 to TRBJ2-7, with 10 bases that match TRBD1. The V segment lost 3 bases and the J segment 1 base; nucleotides outside the gene matches: 9. The CDR3 is made up of 16 amino acids. Germline CDR1 and CDR2: SQVTM and ANQGSEA. The CDR3: CSVEGWRDRGSYEQYF. DNA for the CDR3: TGCAGCGTTGAGGGATGGCGGGACAGGGGTTCCTACGAGCAGTACTTC.

The chain links TRBV11-1 to TRBJ2-3; unclear D gene. Trimming stripped 1 base from V and 2 bases from J, with 13 bases between. This CDR3 has 16 amino acids. Germline V CDR1 and CDR2: SGHAT, FQDESV (reference sequence). DNA for the CDR3: TGTGCCAGCAGCTTAGGGGCAGTCACATACACAGATACGCAGTATTTT. Its translation is CASSLGAVTYTDTQYF.

This clone has just a few counts. The chain joins TRBV7-6 to TRBJ1-1; 7 nucleotides align to TRBD1. The germline gives CDR1 SGHVS, CDR2 FNYEAQ. Unmatched junction bases numbered 6, after V lost 1 base and J lost 7 bases. CDR3 size: 14 residues. The CDR3 protein is CASSLEETGIEAFF. The CDR3 nucleotides are TGTGCCAGCAGCTTAGAAGAGACAGGGATTGAAGCTTTCTTT.

In this sample, this clone turned up once. The junction does not match germline at one end; this may be a read error. The chain employs TRBV6-6 and TRBJ1-5; D is unclear. The CDR3 extends over 11 amino acids. The germline gives CDR1 MNHNY, CDR2 SVGAGI (reference sequence). CDR3 in amino acids: CASGGPGQFNF. The DNA for the CDR3 is TGTGCCAGCGGAGGACCGGGCCAGTTCAATTTT.

This sequence joins TRBV28 and TRBJ2-1, with D possibly matching TRBD2 (6 bases). CDR1 and CDR2 (germline): MDHEN, SYDVKM. Trimming cost V 3 bases and J 8 bases, with 14 bases left between them. The CDR3 is 14 residues long. The CDR3 sequence is CASSLRDSVYEQFF. The DNA of the CDR3 is TGTGCCAGCAGTTTGCGGGATTCTGTGTATGAGCAGTTCTTC.

This chain uses TRBV27 with TRBJ2-7; no definite D call. Germline V gene lookup returns CDR1 MNHEY and CDR2 SMNVEV (reference sequence). The CDR3 is 13 residues long. Trimming took off 2 bases at V and 3 bases at J, with 8 bases between the two ends. The CDR3 region is CASSLGAFYEQYF. The CDR3 nucleotides are TGTGCCAGCAGTTTAGGAGCCTTCTACGAGCAGTACTTC.

This clone was counted once. As DNA, the CDR3 is TGTGCCAGCGGGGACGACAATTCACCCCTCCACTTT. Amino acid sequence: CASGDDNSPLHF. V is TRBV7-9 and J is TRBJ1-6; TRBD1 is a possible D gene (5 bases). Germline V lookup: CDR1 SEHNR, CDR2 FQNEAQ (reference sequence). The ends were cut back, 8 bases at V and 7 bases at J, with 9 bases in the middle. There are 12 residues in the CDR3.

The V gene is TRBV30, the J gene TRBJ2-3, with 8 bases identical to TRBD2. With V trimmed by 1 base and J by 5 bases, 5 bases remained unmatched. This CDR3 region has 14 residues. Germline CDR1 is GTSNPN and CDR2 is SVGIG (reference sequence). This chain's CDR3 is CAWSEGLEVDTQYF. The CDR3 DNA sequence: TGTGCCTGGAGTGAGGGACTAGAGGTAGATACGCAGTATTTT. The variable domain in full, with the rest retrieved from reference TRBV30 and TRBJ2-3, is SQTIHQWPATLVQPVGSPLSLECTVEGTSNPNLYWYRQAAGRGLQLLFYSVGIGQISSEVPQNLSASRPQDRQFILSSKKLLLSDSGFYLCAWSEGLEVDTQYFGPGTRLTVL.